This TCR beta chain derives from a study of neoadjuvant anti-PD-1 for oral cavity cancer. Broader study findings: After neoadjuvant nivolumab, PBMC T cell clonality was significantly higher in non-responders than responders. Only a few patients per response group were TCR-analyzed; validation needed.

This clone was found a few times. Its antigen remains unidentified. An end of the junction does not agree with germline; a read error may underlie this. This CDR3 has 11 residues. CDR1 and CDR2 from the germline V gene are SGHAT and FQNNGV. This table comes from immunoSEQ multiplex PCR, and its TCRdb copy is limited to in-frame clones, with some not included. This repertoire shows some 15,000 clones, about 70% found once; its top ten account for under 3%. V usage is TRBV11-2 and J usage is TRBJ1-1; possibly TRBD1 for D (5 bases). The clonotype originates from a person between 35 and 79 years old with oral cavity squamous cell carcinoma. The sample was PBMCs, taken before nivolumab (anti-PD-1) treatment. DNA of the CDR3: TGTGCCAGCAGCATACAACAGGCGGAAGACTTT. It yields the protein CASSIQQAEDF. Supplemented by reference TRBV11-2 and TRBJ1-1, the full variable domain reads EAGVAQSPRYKIIEKRQSVAFWCNPISGHATLYWYQQILGQGPKLLIQFQNNGVVDDSQLPKDRFSAERLKGVDSTLKIQPAKLEDSAVYLCASSIQQAEDFGQGTRLTVV.